This TCR beta chain was sequenced in a study of T cell clones after liver transplantation. Study-wide background: As an antigen-independent comparator, third-party-reactive TCRbeta sequences came from pre-transplant mixed lymphocyte reactions.

The method was immunoSEQ multiplex PCR; TCRdb's version includes in-frame clones alone and lacks a portion of them. The repertoire holds about 12,000 clones, with just under 75% as singletons. The CDR3 covers 14 residues. Germline V gene lookup returns CDR1 ENHRY and CDR2 SYGVKD. The germline V and J ends were trimmed by 2 bases and 0 bases, with 6 bases remaining between them. This rearrangement joins TRBV10-3 to TRBJ2-3, with a possible D match to TRBD1 (5 bases). The clonotype comes from a human patient who received a liver transplant. Some of the T cells might come from the graft donor. The sequencing here drew on CD8+ T cells from blood, taken at the 22-month timepoint. CDR3 sequence (DNA): TGTGCCATCAGTGAGGACAGTAGCACAGATACGCAGTATTTT. Its protein is CAISEDSSTDTQYF.